The T cell receptor beta chain described here comes from a study of blood T cell repertoires in COVID-19. In germline, CDR1 is MNHEY, CDR2 SVGAGI. With 6 bases removed from V and 0 bases from J, the gap between germline ends came to 12 bases. The CDR3 runs 15 residues. The assay was immunoSEQ multiplex PCR, and TCRdb's table has in-frame clones only and misses some. The table lists some 350,000 clones, around 87% of them singletons. What was sequenced was peripheral blood. This sequence joins TRBV6-5 and TRBJ1-3; no reliable D call. The TCR originated in a woman aged 45-60 years with COVID-19, enrolled during active disease. The CDR3 sequence: CASRRVGDSGNTIYF. CDR3 nucleotides: TGTGCCAGCAGACGGGTGGGTGACTCTGGAAACACCATATATTTT.